A single sample is the source of the 19 T cell receptor beta chains below, sequenced in a study of cytomegalovirus exposure and HLA in healthy donors. In the PCR, 60 Vbeta and 13 Jbeta primers were used. Here immunoSEQ multiplex PCR was the method, and the copy in TCRdb shows in-frame clones only, minus some. Of roughly 120,000 clones listed, roughly three quarters were seen once; the top ten hold 1.5% to 2%. Sample: PBMCs. Source of these receptors: a man between 18 and 35 years old in good health and CMV-seronegative.

The V call is TRBV7-2, the J call TRBJ1-5, with D possibly matching TRBD1 (6 bases). Germline V gene data show CDR1 as SGHTA and CDR2 as FQGNSA. CDR3 length: 15 residues. V dropped 6 bases and J dropped 4 bases, with 16 bases sitting between them. The DNA of the CDR3 is TGTGCCAGCAGGCTTAGCTGGACAGAGAATCAGCCCCAGCATTTT. It specifies CASRLSWTENQPQHF.

This chain links TRBV10-3 with TRBJ2-7; 7 nucleotides line up with TRBD1. There are 14 residues in the CDR3. V gave up 0 bases and J gave up 3 bases; unmatched junction bases: 2. Germline CDR1 is ENHRY and CDR2 is SYGVKD. This CDR3 reads CAISESAGGYEQYF. The CDR3 nucleotides read TGTGCCATCAGTGAGTCGGCAGGGGGCTACGAGCAGTACTTC.

The genes are TRBV19 and TRBJ1-3; D might be TRBD1 (6 bases). V was clipped by 9 bases and J by 4 bases, with 10 bases between them. The germline V gene encodes CDR1 LNHDA and CDR2 SQIVND (reference sequence). CDR3 size: 12 residues. The CDR3 is CASGTFGNTIYF. The CDR3 nucleotides read TGTGCCAGCGGGACATTCGGAAACACCATATATTTT.

The V call is TRBV15, the J call TRBJ1-1; D perhaps matches TRBD1 (5 bases). Trimming removed 3 bases from V and 3 bases from J, with 23 bases in between. CDR1 is LNHNV and CDR2 is YYDKDF in the germline V gene (reference sequence). CDR3 length: 18 amino acids. The CDR3 coding sequence is TGTGCCACCAGCAGGAGGTTTAGGGGTTTTGAGATTGACACTGAAGCTTTCTTT. Protein: CATSRRFRGFEIDTEAFF.

The DNA of the CDR3 is TGTGCCAGCAGCCCCCGACTAGGTAGCACAGATACGCAGTATTTT. Residues: CASSPRLGSTDTQYF. The chain couples TRBV14 to TRBJ2-3; D might be TRBD2 (6 bases). This CDR3 has 15 residues. Germline V gene lookup returns CDR1 SGHDN and CDR2 FVKESK. V lost 4 bases and J 0 bases, leaving 11 bases between the germline ends.

V is TRBV1 and J is TRBJ2-3; TRBD2 is the table's D call and was not checked against the DNA. TRBV1 is designated a pseudogene. There are 19 residues in the CDR3. The CDR3, as DNA: TGCACCAGCAGCCGCACAACCCGGACTAGCGGGAGGGCCTATGGTACGCAGTATTTT. This translates into CTSSRTTRTSGRAYGTQYF.

CDR3 sequence: CASSGPTTSGRGETQYF. The CDR3 DNA sequence: TGTGCCAGTAGTGGACCGACGACTAGCGGGAGAGGGGAGACCCAGTACTTC. V is TRBV19 and J is TRBJ2-5; 12 bases match TRBD2. Germline V gene sequence: CDR1 LNHDA, CDR2 SQIVND (reference sequence). Unmatched junction bases numbered 12, after V lost 5 bases and J lost 5 bases. The CDR3 loop spans 17 amino acids.

V and J are TRBV11-2 and TRBJ2-2, with TRBD2 matching over 8 bases. Germline V gene sequence: CDR1 SGHAT, CDR2 FQNNGV. V gave up 4 bases and J gave up 4 bases; unmatched junction bases: 8. The CDR3 contains 16 residues. The CDR3 DNA follows: TGTGCCAGCAGCTCTCGTATAGCGGGAAGCACCGGGGAGCTGTTTTTT. Translated: CASSSRIAGSTGELFF. Full variable domain (missing parts from reference TRBV11-2 and TRBJ2-2): EAGVAQSPRYKIIEKRQSVAFWCNPISGHATLYWYQQILGQGPKLLIQFQNNGVVDDSQLPKDRFSAERLKGVDSTLKIQPAKLEDSAVYLCASSSRIAGSTGELFFGEGSRLTVL.

The V and J genes are TRBV30 and TRBJ1-6, with 7 positions matching TRBD1. With V trimmed by 8 bases and J by 5 bases, 3 bases remained unmatched. This CDR3 region has 12 residues. From germline, CDR1 is GTSNPN and CDR2 SVGIG (reference sequence). The CDR3 sequence is CARGTDNSPLHF. Written as DNA, the CDR3 is TGTGCCCGGGGGACAGATAATTCACCCCTCCACTTT. The whole variable domain, filled in from reference TRBV30 and TRBJ1-6, reads SQTIHQWPATLVQPVGSPLSLECTVEGTSNPNLYWYRQAAGRGLQLLFYSVGIGQISSEVPQNLSASRPQDRQFILSSKKLLLSDSGFYLCARGTDNSPLHFGNGTRLTVT.

V usage is TRBV5-1 and J usage is TRBJ2-3; D gene ambiguous. The ends were cut back, 0 bases at V and 2 bases at J, with 13 bases in the middle. Germline CDR1 reads SGHRS; CDR2 reads YFSETQ. The CDR3 extends over 16 amino acids. The CDR3 DNA reads TGCGCCAGCAGCTTGGCCGTGGGCCTTAACACAGATACGCAGTATTTT. This translates into CASSLAVGLNTDTQYF.

The J gene is TRBJ2-2, the V gene TRBV7-6; 14 nucleotides line up with TRBD2. Germline loops: CDR1 SGHVS, CDR2 FNYEAQ. With V trimmed by 1 base and J by 3 bases, 7 bases remained unmatched. CDR3 size: 19 residues. CDR3 coding DNA: TGTGCCAGCAGCTTAGATCTACCGGGACTAGCGGGGGACACCGGGGAGCTGTTTTTT. It encodes CASSLDLPGLAGDTGELFF.

The chain combines TRBV6-5 with TRBJ2-3, with TRBD2 matching over 12 bases. Germline V gene data show CDR1 as MNHEY and CDR2 as SVGAGI. V was pared by 4 bases and J by 6 bases, with 8 bases of the junction left unmatched. There are 16 residues in the CDR3. The CDR3 nucleotides read TGTGCCAGCAGTTCACTACTAGCGGGAGGTGGTGATACGCAGTATTTT. This codes for CASSSLLAGGGDTQYF.

The V and J genes are TRBV30 and TRBJ2-7; D is undetermined. V shed 3 bases and J shed 0 bases, with 15 bases lying between them. Per germline, CDR1 GTSNPN and CDR2 SVGIG (reference sequence). This CDR3 contains 15 residues. CDR3 amino acids: CAWRVTGSSSYEQYF. As DNA, the CDR3 is TGTGCCTGGAGGGTGACGGGTTCCAGCTCCTACGAGCAGTACTTC.

The rearrangement joins TRBV4-2 to TRBJ1-1; the D gene is possibly TRBD1 (6 bases). Germline values: CDR1 LGHNA, CDR2 YNFKEQ. V was pared by 0 bases and J by 7 bases, with 12 bases between. There are 14 residues in the CDR3. The CDR3 loop is CASSQDWGRNEAFF. The CDR3 nucleotides are TGTGCCAGCAGCCAAGATTGGGGGCGGAATGAAGCTTTCTTT.

The chain uses TRBV19 and TRBJ2-2; TRBD2 might be the D (6 bases). V lost 3 bases, J lost 0 bases, and 23 bases lay in between. CDR1 LNHDA and CDR2 SQIVND come from the germline V gene (reference sequence). CDR3 size: 20 residues. CDR3 sequence (DNA): TGTGCCAGTAGTATTAACAGGATAGCGGAGAGAAAAGCGAACACCGGGGAGCTGTTTTTT. Protein sequence: CASSINRIAERKANTGELFF.

The V gene is TRBV10-3, the J gene TRBJ2-7; 7 bases are shared with TRBD1. The CDR3 contains 14 residues. J was trimmed by 2 bases and V by 3 bases; bases with no gene match: 4. Germline assignment: CDR1 ENHRY and CDR2 SYGVKD. The CDR3 DNA reads TGTGCCATCAGTGAAGACCAGGGGGCCTACGAGCAGTACTTC. It encodes CAISEDQGAYEQYF.

V gene TRBV27 combines with J gene TRBJ1-6; 12 bases map to TRBD1. The ends lost 5 bases at V and 1 base at J; junction bases unmatched: 9. Germline CDR1 reads MNHEY; CDR2 reads SMNVEV (reference sequence). The CDR3 extends over 19 amino acids. The CDR3 nucleotides read TGTGCCAGCAGTCTTTCCGGGACAGGGGGCGCTTCCTATAATTCACCCCTCCACTTT. Translating gives CASSLSGTGGASYNSPLHF.

V gene TRBV30 combines with J gene TRBJ1-6, with unresolved D. CDR1 GTSNPN and CDR2 SVGIG come from the germline V gene (reference sequence). The CDR3 is made up of 14 amino acids. V was trimmed by 2 bases and J by 9 bases, leaving 14 bases between them. Here the CDR3 DNA reads TGTGCCTGGAGTCTTGAGGTCAGCCCTTCACCCCTCCACTTT. This sequence encodes CAWSLEVSPSPLHF. The variable domain in full, completed from reference TRBV30 and TRBJ1-6, reads SQTIHQWPATLVQPVGSPLSLECTVEGTSNPNLYWYRQAAGRGLQLLFYSVGIGQISSEVPQNLSASRPQDRQFILSSKKLLLSDSGFYLCAWSLEVSPSPLHFGNGTRLTVT.

The chain couples TRBV7-2 to TRBJ2-2; D might be TRBD1 (6 bases). The CDR3 consists of 15 residues. Trimming stripped 5 bases from V and 1 base from J, with 11 bases between. CDR1 and CDR2 (germline): SGHTA, FQGNSA. In nucleotides, the CDR3 is TGTGCCAGCAGCGATAAACAGGGGAACACCGGGGAGCTGTTTTTT. Amino acid sequence: CASSDKQGNTGELFF.